This T cell receptor beta chain was captured in a study of blood T cell repertoires in COVID-19. Study details: The United States, Italy and Spain supplied acute and convalescent COVID-19 samples. T cells, B-cell-depleted T cells, or PBMCs provided the cDNA or gDNA that served as material.

This clone occurred once. The CDR3 has 15 residues. With 5 bases removed from V and 4 bases from J, the gap between germline ends came to 17 bases. Germline V gives CDR1 LGHDT, CDR2 YNNKEL (reference sequence). A case of COVID-19 had been met by exposed participants within 2 weeks before study entry. In the original workflow: How many nucleated cells were present was estimated from reference gene primer amplification. Sequencing used immunoSEQ multiplex PCR; TCRdb keeps in-frame clones, though not all of them. The V and J calls and the clone size are those of that table, but D and trimming were determined from the DNA. Found here are about 260,000 clones, 85% to 95% of them singletons; the top ten hold approximately 2.7%.

The chain is built from TRBV3-1 (or the pseudogene TRBV3-2) and TRBJ1-1, with D possibly being TRBD1 (5 bases). Specimen: PBMCs or T cells enriched from blood (not recorded which). The TCR originated in a man in his forties who had been exposed to COVID-19. The CDR3 here is CASSSHTGGFTEAFF. CDR3 bases: TGTGCCAGCAGCTCCCATACCGGGGGGTTCACTGAAGCTTTCTTT.